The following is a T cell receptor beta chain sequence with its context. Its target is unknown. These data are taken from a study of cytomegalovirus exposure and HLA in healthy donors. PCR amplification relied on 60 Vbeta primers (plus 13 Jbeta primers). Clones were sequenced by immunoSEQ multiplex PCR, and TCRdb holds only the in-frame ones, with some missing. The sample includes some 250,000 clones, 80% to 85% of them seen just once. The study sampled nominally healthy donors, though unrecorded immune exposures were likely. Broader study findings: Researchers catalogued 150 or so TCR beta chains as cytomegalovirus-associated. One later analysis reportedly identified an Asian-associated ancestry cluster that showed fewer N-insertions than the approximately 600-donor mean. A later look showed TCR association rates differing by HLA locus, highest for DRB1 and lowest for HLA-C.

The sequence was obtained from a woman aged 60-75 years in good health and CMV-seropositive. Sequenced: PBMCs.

The CDR3 here is CASSTGLAVYEQFF. The CDR3 bases are TGCGCCAGCAGCACGGGACTAGCGGTCTATGAGCAGTTCTTC. V usage is TRBV5-1 and J usage is TRBJ2-1; 11 bases agree with TRBD2. The CDR3 has 14 amino acids. Germline V CDR1 and CDR2: SGHRS, YFSETQ. Trimming at V came to 4 bases and at J to 8 bases, leaving 5 bases not matched to a gene.